This T cell receptor (beta chain) comes out of a study of control samples from healthy donors and cancer patients. This CDR3 spans 15 amino acids. Looked up from germline, CDR1 is GTSNPN and CDR2 is SVGIG (reference sequence). The ends lost 3 bases at V and 2 bases at J; junction bases unmatched: 3. Generated by immunoSEQ multiplex PCR, the TCRdb table keeps only in-frame clones and is missing some. The data hold around 190,000 clones, with almost 90% observed a single time. As concerns this clone: The same CDR3 also results from other DNA sequences found in this sample.

J is TRBJ2-1 and V is TRBV30; TRBD2 aligns across 11 bases. This clonotype was sampled from a woman aged 45-60 years in good health. Sequencing was carried out using blood. CDR3 sequence reads: CAWSPTSGAYNEQFF. CDR3 bases: TGTGCCTGGAGCCCGACTAGCGGGGCCTACAATGAGCAGTTCTTC.